Below, 11 T cell receptor beta chains from the same sample are listed, as sequenced in a study of monozygotic twins with inflammatory bowel disease. TCRdb reprocessed the 5' RACE reads, with one entry per CDR3 protein and no DNA. Recorded for this sample: around 230,000 distinct CDR3 sequences. The specimen was blood. All receptors come from a human donor with ulcerative colitis or Crohn's disease, or a healthy co-twin of an affected twin (not recorded which).

J is TRBJ2-5 and V is TRBV5-1; TCRdb gives TRBD1 as the D gene, but with no DNA this cannot be confirmed. This CDR3 has 15 residues. Germline values: CDR1 SGHRS, CDR2 YFSETQ. The CDR3 loop is CASSFMGARQETQYF.

The gene calls are TRBV18 and TRBJ1-1. The CDR3 covers 15 residues. CDR1 and CDR2 (germline): KGHSH, LQKENI. CDR3 sequence reads: CASSPPGYDRAEAFF.

The rearrangement uses TRBV20-1 and TRBJ1-2; TCRdb's D call, TRBD1, is unchecked because there is no DNA. There are 15 residues in the CDR3. CDR1 is DFQATT and CDR2 is SNEGSKA in the germline V gene (reference sequence). This chain's CDR3 is CSARNGGNLIYGYTF.

The chain uses TRBV6-1 and TRBJ2-1; the TRBD1 assignment by TCRdb is unverifiable without DNA. The CDR3 covers 13 residues. CDR1 and CDR2 (germline): MNHNS, SASEGT. CDR3 sequence reads: CASWDTDYNEQFF.

The chain employs TRBV18 and TRBJ2-2. Germline V CDR1 and CDR2: KGHSH, LQKENI. This CDR3 has 14 amino acids. The CDR3 sequence is CASSPREQSGELFF.

The J gene is TRBJ1-2, the V gene TRBV15; TCRdb reports TRBD1, a call that lacks DNA to check it against. The CDR3 has 13 amino acids. Per the germline V gene, CDR1 is LNHNV and CDR2 is YYDKDF (reference sequence). The CDR3 spells CATSSHQGYGYTF.

The chain employs TRBV29-1 and TRBJ1-2; lacking DNA, the TRBD1 call made by TCRdb goes unchecked. Germline CDR1 and CDR2: SQVTM and ANQGSEA. The CDR3 is 12 residues long. This chain's CDR3 is CSVGQAYYGYTF. The full variable domain, in which reference TRBV29-1 and TRBJ1-2 provide the parts outside the CDR3, is SAVISQKPSRDICQRGTSLTIQCQVDSQVTMMFWYRQQPGQSLTLIATANQGSEATYESGFVIDKFPISRPNLTFSTLTVSNMSPEDSSIYLCSVGQAYYGYTFGSGTRLTVV.

V and J are TRBV6-9 and TRBJ1-6. CDR3 length: 16 amino acids. The germline CDR1 and CDR2 sequences are MNHGY and SVAAGI. CDR3 loop: CASSYLPEDSNSPLHF.

V usage is TRBV7-2 and J usage is TRBJ1-1; the D call of TRBD1 rests on TCRdb alone, since no DNA is present to check it. Germline values: CDR1 SGHTA, CDR2 FQGNSA. The CDR3 length is 14 residues. CDR3 region: CASSLVGQGTEAFF. Full variable domain (remainder filled in from reference TRBV7-2 and TRBJ1-1): GAGVSQSPSNKVTEKGKDVELRCDPISGHTALYWYRQSLGQGLEFLIYFQGNSAPDKSGLPSDRFSAERTGGSVSTLTIQRTQQEDSAVYLCASSLVGQGTEAFFGQGTRLTVV.

The V and J genes are TRBV7-9 and TRBJ2-1; the TCRdb call, TRBD1, lacks DNA for checking. CDR3 length: 14 amino acids. Per germline, CDR1 SEHNR and CDR2 FQNEAQ (reference sequence). The CDR3 loop is CASSLLTTGLEQFF.

The chain has TRBV10-3 and TRBJ2-7; TCRdb outputs TRBD2, but without DNA this stays unchecked. There are 14 residues in the CDR3. Germline CDR1 reads ENHRY; CDR2 reads SYGVKD. The CDR3 spells CAITAGTRGYEQYF.